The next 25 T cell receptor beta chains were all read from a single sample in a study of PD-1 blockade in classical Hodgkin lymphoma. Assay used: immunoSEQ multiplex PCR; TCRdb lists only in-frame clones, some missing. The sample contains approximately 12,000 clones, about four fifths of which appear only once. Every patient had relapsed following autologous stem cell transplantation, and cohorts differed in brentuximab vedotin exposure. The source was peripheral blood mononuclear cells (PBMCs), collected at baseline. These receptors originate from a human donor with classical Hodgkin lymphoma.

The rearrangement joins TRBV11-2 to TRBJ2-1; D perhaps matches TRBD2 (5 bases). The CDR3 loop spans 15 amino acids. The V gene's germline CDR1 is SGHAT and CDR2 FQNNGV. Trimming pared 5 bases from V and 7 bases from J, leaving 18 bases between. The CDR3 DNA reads TGTGCCAGCAGCGTCCTAAGGACTCCTCGAAATGAGCAGTTCTTC. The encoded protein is CASSVLRTPRNEQFF.

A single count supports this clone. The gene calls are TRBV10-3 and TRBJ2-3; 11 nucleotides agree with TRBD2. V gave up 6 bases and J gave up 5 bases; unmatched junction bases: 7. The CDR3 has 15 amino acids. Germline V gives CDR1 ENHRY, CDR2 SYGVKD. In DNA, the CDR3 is TGTGCCATCAGCGTAGCGGGGGGGCCTTTAGATACGCAGTATTTT. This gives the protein CAISVAGGPLDTQYF.

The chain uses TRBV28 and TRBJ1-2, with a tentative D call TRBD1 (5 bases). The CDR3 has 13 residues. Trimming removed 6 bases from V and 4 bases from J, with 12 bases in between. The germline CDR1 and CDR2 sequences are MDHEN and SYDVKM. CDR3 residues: CASSSDRIYGYTF. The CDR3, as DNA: TGTGCCAGCAGCTCTGACAGAATCTATGGCTACACCTTC.

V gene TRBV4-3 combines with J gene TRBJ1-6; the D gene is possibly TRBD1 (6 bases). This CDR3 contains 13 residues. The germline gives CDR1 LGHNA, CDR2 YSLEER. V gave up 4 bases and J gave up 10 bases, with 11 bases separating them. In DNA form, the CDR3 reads TGCGCCAGCAGCCGACAACAGGGCTCACCCCTCCACTTT. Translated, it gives CASSRQQGSPLHF.

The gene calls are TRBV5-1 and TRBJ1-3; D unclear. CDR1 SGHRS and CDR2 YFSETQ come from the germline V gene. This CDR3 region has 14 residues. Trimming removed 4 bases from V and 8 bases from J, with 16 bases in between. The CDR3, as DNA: TGCGCCAGCAGCCAAGACTGGGTCCTTGACACCATATATTTT. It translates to CASSQDWVLDTIYF.

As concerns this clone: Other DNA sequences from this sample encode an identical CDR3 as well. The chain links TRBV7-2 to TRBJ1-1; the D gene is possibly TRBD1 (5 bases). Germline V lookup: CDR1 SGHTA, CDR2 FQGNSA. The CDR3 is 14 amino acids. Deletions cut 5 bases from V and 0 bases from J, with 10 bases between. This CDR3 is CASSRGTVNTEAFF. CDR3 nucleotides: TGTGCCAGCAGCCGTGGGACGGTGAACACTGAAGCTTTCTTT.

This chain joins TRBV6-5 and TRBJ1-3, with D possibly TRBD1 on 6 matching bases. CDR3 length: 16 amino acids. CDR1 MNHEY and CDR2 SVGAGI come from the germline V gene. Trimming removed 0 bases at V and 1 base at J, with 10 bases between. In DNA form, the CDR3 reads TGTGCCAGCAGTTACTCGGACAGATTTTCTGGAAACACCATATATTTT. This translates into CASSYSDRFSGNTIYF.

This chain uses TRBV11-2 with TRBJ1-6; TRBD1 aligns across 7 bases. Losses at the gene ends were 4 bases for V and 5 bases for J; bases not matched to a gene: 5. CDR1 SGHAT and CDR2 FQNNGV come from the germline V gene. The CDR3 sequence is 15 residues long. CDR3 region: CASSSTGQNNSPLHF. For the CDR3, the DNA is TGTGCCAGCAGCTCGACGGGACAGAATAATTCACCCCTCCACTTT.

This CDR3 is CASSFSGRETDTQYF. DNA of the CDR3: TGTGCCAGCAGTTTTAGCGGGCGCGAGACAGATACGCAGTATTTT. The V and J genes are TRBV27 and TRBJ2-3, with 7 positions matching TRBD2. Trimming took 3 bases from V and 3 from J; bases not matched to a gene: 6. Germline-derived CDR1 and CDR2 are MNHEY and SMNVEV (reference sequence). The length of the CDR3 is 15 residues.

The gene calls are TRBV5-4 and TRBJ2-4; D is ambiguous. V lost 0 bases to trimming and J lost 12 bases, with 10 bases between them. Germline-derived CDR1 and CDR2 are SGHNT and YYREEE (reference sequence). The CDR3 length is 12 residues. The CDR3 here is CASSLGYGSQYF. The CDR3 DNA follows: TGTGCCAGCAGCTTGGGATACGGCAGTCAGTACTTC. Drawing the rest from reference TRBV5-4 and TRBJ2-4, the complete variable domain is ETGVTQSPTHLIKTRGQQVTLRCSSQSGHNTVSWYQQALGQGPQFIFQYYREEENGRGNFPPRFSGLQFPNYSSELNVNALELDDSALYLCASSLGYGSQYFGAGTRLSVL.

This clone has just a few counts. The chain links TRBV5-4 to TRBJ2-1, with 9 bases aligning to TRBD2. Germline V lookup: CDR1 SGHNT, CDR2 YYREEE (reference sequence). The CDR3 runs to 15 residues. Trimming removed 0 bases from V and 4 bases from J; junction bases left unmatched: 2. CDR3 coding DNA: TGTGCCAGCAGCTTGGATAGCGGGGGATACAATGAGCAGTTCTTC. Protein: CASSLDSGGYNEQFF.

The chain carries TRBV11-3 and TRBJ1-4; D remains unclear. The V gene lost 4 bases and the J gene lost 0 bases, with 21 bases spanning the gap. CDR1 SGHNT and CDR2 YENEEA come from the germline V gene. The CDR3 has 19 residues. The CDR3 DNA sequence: TGTGCCAGCAGCTCTCGGGTTTTATCCGAGAATGCAACTAATGAAAAACTGTTTTTT. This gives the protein CASSSRVLSENATNEKLFF.

CDR3 sequence (DNA): TGTGCCAGCAGCCAATCCCAGTGGACAGCCCGGACGGGACTGTTTTTT. Translation gives CASSQSQWTARTGLFF. The rearrangement links TRBV16 to TRBJ1-4, with D perhaps matching TRBD1 (6 bases). This CDR3 has 16 residues. The V end was cut by 0 bases, the J end by 13 bases, with 21 bases between. Germline V gene lookup returns CDR1 KGHSY and CDR2 FQNENV. Drawing the rest from reference TRBV16 and TRBJ1-4, the complete variable domain is GEEVAQTPKHLVRGEGQKAKLYCAPIKGHSYVFWYQQVLKNEFKFLISFQNENVFDETGMPKERFSAKCLPNSPCSLEIQATKLEDSAVYFCASSQSQWTARTGLFFGSGTQLSVL.

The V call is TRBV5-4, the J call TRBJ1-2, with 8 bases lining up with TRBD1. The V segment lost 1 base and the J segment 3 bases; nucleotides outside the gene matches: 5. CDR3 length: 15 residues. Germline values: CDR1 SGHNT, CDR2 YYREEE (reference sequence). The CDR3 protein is CASSLSQGVDYGYTF. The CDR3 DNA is TGTGCCAGCAGCTTGTCACAGGGGGTTGACTATGGCTACACCTTC.

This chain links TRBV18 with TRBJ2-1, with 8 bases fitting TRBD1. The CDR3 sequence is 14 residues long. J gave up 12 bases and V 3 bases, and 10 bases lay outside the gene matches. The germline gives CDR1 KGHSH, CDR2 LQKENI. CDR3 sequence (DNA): TGTGCCAGCTCACCCCAAGACTTGACAGGGGTGCAGTTCTTC. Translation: CASSPQDLTGVQFF.

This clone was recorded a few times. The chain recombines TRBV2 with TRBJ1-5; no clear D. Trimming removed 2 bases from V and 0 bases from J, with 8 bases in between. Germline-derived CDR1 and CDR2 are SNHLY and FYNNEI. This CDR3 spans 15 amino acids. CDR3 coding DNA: TGTGCCAGCAGTGAACGAGGGTATAGCAATCAGCCCCAGCATTTT. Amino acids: CASSERGYSNQPQHF.

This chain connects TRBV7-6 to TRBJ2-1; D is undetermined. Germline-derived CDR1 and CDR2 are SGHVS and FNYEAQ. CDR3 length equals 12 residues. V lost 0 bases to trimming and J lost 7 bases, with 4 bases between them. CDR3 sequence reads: CASSLAVNEQFF. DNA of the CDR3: TGTGCCAGCAGCTTAGCGGTGAATGAGCAGTTCTTC.

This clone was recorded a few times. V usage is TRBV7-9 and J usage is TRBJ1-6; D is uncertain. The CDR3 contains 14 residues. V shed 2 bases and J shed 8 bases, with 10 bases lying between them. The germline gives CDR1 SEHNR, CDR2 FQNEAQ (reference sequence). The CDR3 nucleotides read TGTGCCAGCAGCTTACCGAGGGCAGATTCACCCCTCCACTTT. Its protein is CASSLPRADSPLHF. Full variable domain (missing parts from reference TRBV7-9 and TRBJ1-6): DTGVSQNPRHKITKRGQNVTFRCDPISEHNRLYWYRQTLGQGPEFLTYFQNEAQLEKSRLLSDRFSAERPKGSFSTLEIQRTEQGDSAMYLCASSLPRADSPLHFGNGTRLTVT.

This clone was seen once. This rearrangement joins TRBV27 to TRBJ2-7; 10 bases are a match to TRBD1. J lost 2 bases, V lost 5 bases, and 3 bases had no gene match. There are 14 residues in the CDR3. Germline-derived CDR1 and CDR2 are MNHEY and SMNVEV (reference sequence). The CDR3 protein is CASSTTGGAYEQYF. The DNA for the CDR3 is TGTGCCAGCAGTACGACAGGGGGCGCCTACGAGCAGTACTTC.

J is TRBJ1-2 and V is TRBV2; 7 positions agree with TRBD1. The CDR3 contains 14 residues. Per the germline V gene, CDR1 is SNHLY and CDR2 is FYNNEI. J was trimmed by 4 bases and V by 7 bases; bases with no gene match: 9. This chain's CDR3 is CASKIQGGGYGYTF. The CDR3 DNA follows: TGTGCCAGCAAAATCCAGGGGGGAGGCTATGGCTACACCTTC.

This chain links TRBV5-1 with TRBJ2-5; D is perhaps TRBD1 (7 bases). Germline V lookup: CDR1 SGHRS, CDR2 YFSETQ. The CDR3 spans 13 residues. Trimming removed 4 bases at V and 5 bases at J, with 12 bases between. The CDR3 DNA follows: TGCGCCAGCAGCCCACAGGGGAGGGAGACCCAGTACTTC. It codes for CASSPQGRETQYF.

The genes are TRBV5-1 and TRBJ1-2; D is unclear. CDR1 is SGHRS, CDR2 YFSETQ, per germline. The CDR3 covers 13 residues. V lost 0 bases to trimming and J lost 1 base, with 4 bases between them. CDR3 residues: CASSLGGNYGYTF. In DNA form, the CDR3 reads TGCGCCAGCAGCTTGGGAGGTAACTATGGCTACACCTTC.

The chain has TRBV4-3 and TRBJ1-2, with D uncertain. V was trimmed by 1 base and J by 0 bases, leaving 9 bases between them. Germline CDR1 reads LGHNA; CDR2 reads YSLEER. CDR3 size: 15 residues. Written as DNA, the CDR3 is TGCGCCAGCAGCCAAGCGCCCACTGCTAACTATGGCTACACCTTC. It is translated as CASSQAPTANYGYTF.

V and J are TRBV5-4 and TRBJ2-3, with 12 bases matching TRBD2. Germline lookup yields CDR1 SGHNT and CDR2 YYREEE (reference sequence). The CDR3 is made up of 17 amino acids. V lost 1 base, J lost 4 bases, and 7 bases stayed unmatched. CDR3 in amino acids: CASSLHPLAGGADTQYF. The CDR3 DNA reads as TGTGCCAGCAGCTTGCACCCACTAGCGGGGGGTGCAGATACGCAGTATTTT.

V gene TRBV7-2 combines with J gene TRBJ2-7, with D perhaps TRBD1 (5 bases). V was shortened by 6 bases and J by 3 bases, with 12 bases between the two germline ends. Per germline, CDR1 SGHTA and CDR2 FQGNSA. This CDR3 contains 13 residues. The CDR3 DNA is TGTGCCAGCAGTCCTGGACAAAACTACGAGCAGTACTTC. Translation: CASSPGQNYEQYF.